This T cell receptor beta chain was retrieved from a study of early T cells in non-severe SARS-CoV-2 infection. Molecules of cDNA were individually given unique molecular identifiers that were attached to them. TCRdb passed the 5' RACE reads through MiXCR, listing each CDR3 protein once. The data contain 50,000 to 60,000 distinct CDR3 sequences, 11% of them singletons. The CDR3 covers 14 residues. V shed 7 bases and J shed 2 bases, with 15 bases lying between them. Looked up from germline, CDR1 is MNHEY and CDR2 is SMNVEV (reference sequence). This clonotype was seen more than once but under ten times.

The rearrangement joins TRBV27 to TRBJ2-7; either TRBD1 or TRBD2 may fit D (5 bases each). The sequence was obtained from an adult who was a healthcare worker with PCR-confirmed SARS-CoV-2 infection or an uninfected control (not recorded which). The sample was whole blood. The CDR3 loop is CASNPNGATYEQYF. CDR3 DNA: TGTGCCAGCAACCCAAACGGGGCTACCTACGAGCAGTACTTC.